The clone carrying this T cell receptor (beta chain) showed up many times. This CDR3 region has 15 residues. Deletions cut 0 bases from V and 0 bases from J, with 9 bases between. Germline CDR1 MGHRA, CDR2 YSYEKL. This sample was included in a study of blood T cell repertoires in COVID-19. Overall study context: Specimens from acute and convalescent COVID-19 originated in the United States, Italy and Spain. Sources were T cells, B-cell-depleted T cells, or PBMCs; the material itself was cDNA or gDNA.

Per the original methods: By means of reference gene primer amplification, nucleated cell counts were estimated. Sequencing used immunoSEQ multiplex PCR; TCRdb keeps in-frame clones, though not all of them. V and J calls and clone size come straight from that table; D and trimming were deduced from the DNA. The sample lists 150,000 to 200,000 clones, around 81% occurring once. Sequencing used peripheral blood. The sequence was collected from a man aged 60 to 75 with active or convalescent COVID-19. The V call is TRBV4-1, the J call TRBJ2-7; D is uncertain. The CDR3 region is CASSQEETFSYEQYF. CDR3 coding DNA: TGCGCCAGCAGCCAAGAAGAAACATTCTCCTACGAGCAGTACTTC.